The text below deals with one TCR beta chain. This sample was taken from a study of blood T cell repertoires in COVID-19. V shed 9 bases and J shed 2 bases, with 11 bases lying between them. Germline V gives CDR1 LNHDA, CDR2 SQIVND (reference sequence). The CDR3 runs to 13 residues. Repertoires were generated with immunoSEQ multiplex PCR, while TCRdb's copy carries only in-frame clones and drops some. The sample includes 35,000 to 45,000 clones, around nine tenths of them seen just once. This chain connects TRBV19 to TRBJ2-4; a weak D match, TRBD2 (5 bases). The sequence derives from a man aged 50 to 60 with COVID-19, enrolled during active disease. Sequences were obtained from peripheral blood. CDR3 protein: CASSSGTKNIQYF. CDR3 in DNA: TGTGCCAGCTCGTCGGGGACCAAAAACATTCAGTACTTC.